One and the same sample provided the 4 T cell receptor beta chains below, sequenced in a study of T cell repertoires in cytomegalovirus infection. No antigen has been identified for these receptors. TCRdb reprocessed the reads via MiXCR and lists one record per CDR3 protein. The sample contains approximately 340,000 distinct CDR3 sequences, 25% to 30% of which appear only once. Sequenced here: cultured PBMCs, sampled from culture after CMV antigen stimulation. The receptor set was obtained from a human donor in good health (CMV status not recorded). Some clones in this sample may be carry-over from other donors' samples.

The chain links TRBV7-3 to TRBJ2-7; possibly TRBD2 for D (5 bases). The CDR3 length is 14 residues. Deletions cut 5 bases from V and 0 bases from J, with 11 bases between. Per the germline V gene, CDR1 is SGHTA and CDR2 is FQGTGA. Here the CDR3 DNA reads TGTGCCAGCAGCCCCTCCGGGGTCTCCTACGAGCAGTACTTC. Residues: CASSPSGVSYEQYF. Together with reference TRBV7-3 and TRBJ2-7, the CDR3 gives the full variable domain: GAGVSQTPSNKVTEKGKYVELRCDPISGHTALYWYRQSLGQGPEFLIYFQGTGAADDSGLPNDRFFAVRPEGSVSTLKIQRTERGDSAVYLCASSPSGVSYEQYFGPGTRLTVT.

Ten or more counts support this clonotype. The chain recombines TRBV28 with TRBJ2-6; D ambiguous. Germline CDR1 reads MDHEN; CDR2 reads SYDVKM. The CDR3 is made up of 16 amino acids. V lost 1 base and J 4 bases, leaving 11 bases between the germline ends. This CDR3 is CASSLYGSTGANVLTF. The CDR3 region has the DNA TGTGCCAGCAGTTTATATGGGTCAACCGGGGCCAACGTCCTGACTTTC.

The chain recombines TRBV27 with TRBJ1-5; 7 bases are a match to TRBD1. The V gene's germline CDR1 is MNHEY and CDR2 SMNVEV (reference sequence). CDR3 size: 16 residues. J gave up 5 bases and V 5 bases, and 12 bases lay outside the gene matches. The DNA for the CDR3 is TGTGCCAGCAGTCCACAAGGGGCAGGGGGATATCAGCCCCAGCATTTT. Amino acids: CASSPQGAGGYQPQHF.

The chain joins TRBV24-1 to TRBJ2-1; 16 bases agree with TRBD2. CDR3 length equals 19 residues. J lost 0 bases, V lost 3 bases, and 4 bases had no gene match. Germline V lookup: CDR1 KGHDR, CDR2 SFDVKD. CDR3 loop: CATSDVGLAGGSSYNEQFF. The CDR3 nucleotides are TGTGCCACCAGTGATGTGGGACTAGCGGGGGGGAGCTCCTACAATGAGCAGTTCTTC.